This paragraph covers one T cell receptor beta chain sequence. Trimming took 4 bases from V and 0 from J; bases not matched to a gene: 7. The CDR3 is 18 amino acids. Germline assignment: CDR1 SGHNT and CDR2 YYREEE (reference sequence). Profiled with immunoSEQ multiplex PCR; TCRdb holds only in-frame clones, not every one. The sample gives approximately 98,000 clones, approximately 94% of which show up once; roughly 0.7% is in the top ten. The record originates from a study of cytomegalovirus exposure and HLA in healthy donors. The clonotype was recovered from a woman aged 18 to 35 in good health and CMV-seronegative. Material: PBMCs. The rearrangement links TRBV5-4 to TRBJ2-3, with 14 bases aligning to TRBD2. The CDR3 here is CASSSGTSGGSSTDTQYF. As DNA, the CDR3 is TGTGCCAGCAGCAGCGGGACTAGCGGGGGATCCAGCACAGATACGCAGTATTTT. Combining the CDR3 with reference TRBV5-4 and TRBJ2-3 gives the whole variable domain ETGVTQSPTHLIKTRGQQVTLRCSSQSGHNTVSWYQQALGQGPQFIFQYYREEENGRGNFPPRFSGLQFPNYSSELNVNALELDDSALYLCASSSGTSGGSSTDTQYFGPGTRLTVL.